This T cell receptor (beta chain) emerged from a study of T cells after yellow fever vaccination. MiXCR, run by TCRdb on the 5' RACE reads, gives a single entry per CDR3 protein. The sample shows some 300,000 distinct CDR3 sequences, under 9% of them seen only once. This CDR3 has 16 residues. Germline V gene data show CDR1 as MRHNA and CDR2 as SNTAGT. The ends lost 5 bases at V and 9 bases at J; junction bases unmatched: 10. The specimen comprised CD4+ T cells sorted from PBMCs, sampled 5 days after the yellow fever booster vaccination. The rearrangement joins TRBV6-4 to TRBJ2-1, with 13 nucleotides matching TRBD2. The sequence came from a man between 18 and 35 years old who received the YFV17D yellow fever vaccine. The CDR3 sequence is CASSLTSGGLRGEQFF. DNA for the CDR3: TGTGCCAGCAGTCTGACTAGCGGGGGGCTGAGGGGTGAGCAGTTCTTC.